A single sample gave rise to the 20 T cell receptor beta chains below, sequenced in a study of T cell repertoires in cytomegalovirus infection. Their cognate antigens are unknown. One entry per CDR3 protein, called by TCRdb with MiXCR from the reads. The profile covers 450,000 to 550,000 distinct CDR3 sequences, with under 45% appearing a single time and around 45% taken by the ten largest. Sequenced material: cultured PBMCs, taken from culture after CMV antigen stimulation. These receptors originate from a human donor in good health (CMV status not recorded). Some clones in this sample may be carry-over from other donors' samples.

Ten or more counts support this clonotype. This chain connects TRBV7-2 to TRBJ2-7, with TRBD1 matching 7 bases. This CDR3 contains 15 residues. Germline CDR1 and CDR2: SGHTA and FQGNSA. V was clipped by 4 bases and J by 3 bases; unmatched bases: 9. The DNA for the CDR3 is TGTGCCAGCAGCTCCGGACAGGCCTTCGTCTACGAGCAGTACTTC. It specifies CASSSGQAFVYEQYF.

J is TRBJ1-5 and V is TRBV12-3 or TRBV12-4; the match to TRBD1 covers 7 bases. The CDR3 runs 14 residues. V shed 6 bases and J 5 bases; nucleotides not matched to a gene: 7. The CDR3 sequence: CASRTRRGDQPQHF. CDR3 DNA: TGTGCCAGCAGAACTCGCAGGGGGGATCAGCCCCAGCATTTT.

The rearrangement joins TRBV28 to TRBJ1-2, with D hard to call. The CDR3 totals 11 residues. Germline-derived CDR1 and CDR2 are MDHEN and SYDVKM. Trimming left V 4 bases short and J 6 bases short, with 6 bases between. The CDR3 reads CASSYRDGYTF. The CDR3, as DNA: TGTGCCAGCAGTTATAGGGATGGCTACACCTTC.

This clonotype has just a few counts. This chain connects TRBV7-2 to TRBJ2-2; 11 bases align to TRBD2. CDR3 length equals 17 residues. V was clipped by 1 base and J by 4 bases; unmatched bases: 5. Germline CDR1 SGHTA, CDR2 FQGNSA. The CDR3, as DNA: TGTGCCAGCAGCTTAGGGCCTAGCGGGAGGATCACCGGGGAGCTGTTTTTT. Protein: CASSLGPSGRITGELFF.

The chain uses TRBV20-1 and TRBJ1-1; D might be TRBD1 (6 bases). From germline, CDR1 is DFQATT and CDR2 SNEGSKA (reference sequence). Trimming removed 0 bases from V and 0 bases from J, with 11 bases in between. This CDR3 is built from 15 residues. The CDR3 region has the DNA TGCAGTGCTAGAGATCAGGGGAGCATGAACACTGAAGCTTTCTTT. Protein product: CSARDQGSMNTEAFF.

This clonotype has a handful of counts. The CDR3: CASAPRGRDGYTF. The CDR3 nucleotides are TGTGCCAGCGCTCCCAGGGGGCGGGATGGCTACACCTTC. V gene TRBV6-1 combines with J gene TRBJ1-2; TRBD1 agrees at 8 bases. CDR1 is MNHNS and CDR2 is SASEGT in the germline V gene. This CDR3 contains 13 residues. J was trimmed by 6 bases and V by 8 bases; bases with no gene match: 8.

This clonotype came up a few times. This chain joins TRBV7-2 and TRBJ1-1, with 9 nucleotides matching TRBD1. The germline gives CDR1 SGHTA, CDR2 FQGNSA. The trim removed 6 bases at V and 4 bases at J, leaving 12 bases unmatched. This CDR3 is 16 amino acids long. Written as DNA, the CDR3 is TGTGCCAGCAGTACTTCCAACAGGGGGCTCACCACTGAAGCTTTCTTT. This gives the protein CASSTSNRGLTTEAFF.

The rearrangement joins TRBV27 to TRBJ2-1; D not certain. Germline-derived CDR1 and CDR2 are MNHEY and SMNVEV (reference sequence). Trimming removed 5 bases from V and 7 bases from J, with 18 bases in between. This CDR3 contains 15 residues. CDR3 sequence (DNA): TGTGCCAGCAGTACCTGGGGAATGGGTGATAATGAGCAGTTCTTC. Its translation is CASSTWGMGDNEQFF.

The rearrangement joins TRBV19 to TRBJ2-7; TRBD1 matches 7 bases. This CDR3 comprises 17 residues. The V and J ends lost 4 bases and 2 bases, in that order; junction bases with no gene match: 14. Looked up from germline, CDR1 is LNHDA and CDR2 is SQIVND (reference sequence). CDR3 loop: CASSRAAGRGTAYEQYF. In DNA form, the CDR3 reads TGTGCCAGTAGTAGGGCCGCTGGCAGGGGGACCGCCTACGAGCAGTACTTC.

This sequence joins TRBV11-2 and TRBJ2-1; D is uncertain. CDR3 length: 15 residues. From germline, CDR1 is SGHAT and CDR2 FQNNGV. V lost 5 bases and J 4 bases, leaving 15 bases between the germline ends. The CDR3 spells CASSPVVRFYNEQFF. The CDR3 DNA is TGTGCCAGCAGCCCCGTCGTCAGGTTTTACAATGAGCAGTTCTTC.

The V and J genes are TRBV28 and TRBJ2-6; D is undetermined. Germline CDR1 and CDR2: MDHEN and SYDVKM. The CDR3 contains 15 residues. The V gene lost 8 bases and the J gene lost 2 bases, with 13 bases spanning the gap. In DNA form, the CDR3 reads TGTGCCAGCTCTTTTCGTATGACTGGGGCCAACGTCCTGACTTTC. Protein product: CASSFRMTGANVLTF.

The J gene is TRBJ1-3, the V gene TRBV19; no reliable D call. Germline V gives CDR1 LNHDA, CDR2 SQIVND (reference sequence). V was trimmed by 5 bases and J by 0 bases, leaving 11 bases between them. The CDR3 is 15 residues long. The CDR3 loop reads CASSSLVYSGNTIYF. The CDR3 nucleotides are TGTGCCAGTAGTTCACTGGTCTACTCTGGAAACACCATATATTTT.

V and J are TRBV7-6 and TRBJ1-2; TRBD1 is a possible D gene (5 bases). CDR1 SGHVS and CDR2 FNYEAQ come from the germline V gene. This CDR3 spans 14 amino acids. Trimming took off 1 base at V and 2 bases at J, with 8 bases between the two ends. CDR3: CASSLGGGNYGYTF. The CDR3 DNA is TGTGCCAGCAGCTTAGGGGGGGGGAACTATGGCTACACCTTC.

CDR3 sequence: CSAPPQRRNTQYF. The CDR3 DNA sequence: TGCAGTGCTCCCCCCCAGCGACGGAATACGCAGTATTTT. The rearrangement links TRBV20-1 to TRBJ2-3; D not certain. CDR3 length: 13 residues. The germline V gene has CDR1 DFQATT and CDR2 SNEGSKA (reference sequence). V was clipped by 5 bases and J by 7 bases, with 16 bases between them.

Only a few counts were recorded for this clonotype. The chain employs TRBV6-5 and TRBJ2-7, with 11 positions matching TRBD2. Germline values: CDR1 MNHEY, CDR2 SVGAGI. CDR3 length: 13 amino acids. Germline trimming cut 4 bases from V and 6 bases from J; bases unmatched to any gene: 2. CDR3 residues: CASSFGTSGEQYF. The CDR3 DNA is TGTGCCAGCAGTTTCGGGACTAGCGGCGAGCAGTACTTC.

The V call is TRBV5-1, the J call TRBJ1-2, with D unclear. Trimming left V 4 bases short and J 6 bases short, with 16 bases between. Germline-derived CDR1 and CDR2 are SGHRS and YFSETQ. The length of the CDR3 is 14 residues. As DNA, the CDR3 is TGCGCCAGCAGCGACGCCGGGTGGCAGGATGGCTACACCTTC. Translation gives CASSDAGWQDGYTF.

The chain recombines TRBV28 with TRBJ2-5; 7 nucleotides match TRBD1. The CDR3 has 15 amino acids. Germline CDR1 is MDHEN and CDR2 is SYDVKM. Trimming removed 9 bases from V and 3 bases from J; junction bases left unmatched: 13. The CDR3 bases are TGTGCCAGTCGAGACAGGGCATGGCCGGAAGAGACCCAGTACTTC. As protein: CASRDRAWPEETQYF. Drawing the rest from reference TRBV28 and TRBJ2-5, the complete variable domain is DVKVTQSSRYLVKRTGEKVFLECVQDMDHENMFWYRQDPGLGLRLIYFSYDVKMKEKGDIPEGYSVSREKKERFSLILESASTNQTSMYLCASRDRAWPEETQYFGPGTRLLVL.

The chain joins TRBV7-9 to TRBJ2-2, with D maybe TRBD2 (6 bases). The length of the CDR3 is 14 residues. Trimming took off 5 bases at V and 8 bases at J, with 15 bases between the two ends. CDR1 is SEHNR, CDR2 FQNEAQ, per germline (reference sequence). CDR3 protein: CASSPMWEAGELFF. CDR3 nucleotide sequence: TGTGCCAGCAGCCCCATGTGGGAGGCGGGGGAGCTGTTTTTT.

In the case of this clonotype: Given the absence of the conserved phenylalanine or tryptophan at the CDR3 end, a read error is likely. V is TRBV5-6 and J is TRBJ2-1; the D is unclear. The length of the CDR3 is 11 residues. The V gene lost 3 bases and the J gene lost 3 bases, with 1 base spanning the gap. CDR1 and CDR2 (germline): SGHDT, YYEEEE. DNA of the CDR3: TGTGCCAGCAGCTACTACAATGAGCAGTTCTTG. It yields the protein CASSYYNEQFL.

V usage is TRBV28 and J usage is TRBJ2-5; 8 bases fit TRBD2. V gave up 3 bases and J gave up 2 bases; unmatched junction bases: 5. The CDR3 runs 15 residues. CDR1 and CDR2 from the germline V gene are MDHEN and SYDVKM. This CDR3 is CASSLEIAGQETQYF. CDR3 bases: TGTGCCAGCAGTTTGGAAATAGCGGGGCAAGAGACCCAGTACTTC.